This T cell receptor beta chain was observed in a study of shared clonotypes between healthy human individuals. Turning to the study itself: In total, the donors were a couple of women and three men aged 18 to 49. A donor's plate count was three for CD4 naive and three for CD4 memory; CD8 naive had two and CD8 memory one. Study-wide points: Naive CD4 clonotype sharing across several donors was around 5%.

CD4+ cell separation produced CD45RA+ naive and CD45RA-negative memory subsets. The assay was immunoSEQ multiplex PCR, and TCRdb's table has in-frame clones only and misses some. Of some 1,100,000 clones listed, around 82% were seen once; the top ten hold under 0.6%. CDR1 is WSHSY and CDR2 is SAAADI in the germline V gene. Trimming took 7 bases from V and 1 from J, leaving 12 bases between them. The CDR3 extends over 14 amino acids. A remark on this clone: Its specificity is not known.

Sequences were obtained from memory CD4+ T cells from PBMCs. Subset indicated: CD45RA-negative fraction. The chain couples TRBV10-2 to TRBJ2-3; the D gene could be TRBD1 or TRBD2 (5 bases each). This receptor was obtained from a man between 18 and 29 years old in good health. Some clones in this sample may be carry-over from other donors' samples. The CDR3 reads CASKGSIRTDTQYF. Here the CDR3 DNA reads TGCGCCAGCAAGGGGAGTATACGCACAGATACGCAGTATTTT.